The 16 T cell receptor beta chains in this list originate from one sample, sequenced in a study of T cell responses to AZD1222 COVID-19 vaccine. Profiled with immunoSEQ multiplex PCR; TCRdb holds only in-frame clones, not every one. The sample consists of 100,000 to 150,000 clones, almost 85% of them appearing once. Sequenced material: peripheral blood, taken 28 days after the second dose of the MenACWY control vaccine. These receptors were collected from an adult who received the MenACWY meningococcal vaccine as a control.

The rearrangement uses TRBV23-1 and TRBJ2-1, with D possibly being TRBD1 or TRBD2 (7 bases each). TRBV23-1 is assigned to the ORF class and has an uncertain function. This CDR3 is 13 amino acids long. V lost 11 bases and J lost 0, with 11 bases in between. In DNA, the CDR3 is TGCGCCCCCAGGGGGGGCTCCTACAATGAGCAGTTCTTC. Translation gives CAPRGGSYNEQFF.

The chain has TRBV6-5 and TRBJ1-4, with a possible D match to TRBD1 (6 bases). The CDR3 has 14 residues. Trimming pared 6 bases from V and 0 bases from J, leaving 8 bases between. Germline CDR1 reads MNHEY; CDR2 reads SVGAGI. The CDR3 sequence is CASRTGTTNEKLFF. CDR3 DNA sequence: TGTGCCAGCAGGACAGGAACAACTAATGAAAAACTGTTTTTT.

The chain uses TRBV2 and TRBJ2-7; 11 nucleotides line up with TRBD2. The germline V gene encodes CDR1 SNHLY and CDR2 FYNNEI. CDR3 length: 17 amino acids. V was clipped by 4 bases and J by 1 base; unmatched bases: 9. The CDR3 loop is CASSVGLAGQTSYEQYV. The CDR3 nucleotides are TGTGCCAGCAGTGTTGGACTAGCGGGTCAAACATCCTACGAGCAGTACGTC.

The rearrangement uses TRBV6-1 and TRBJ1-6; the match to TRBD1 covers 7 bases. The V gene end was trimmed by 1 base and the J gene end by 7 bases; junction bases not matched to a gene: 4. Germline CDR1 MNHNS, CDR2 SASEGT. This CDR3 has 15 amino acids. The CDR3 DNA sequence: TGTGCCAGCAGTGAAGTTCCACAGGGGAATTCACCCCTCCACTTT. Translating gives CASSEVPQGNSPLHF.

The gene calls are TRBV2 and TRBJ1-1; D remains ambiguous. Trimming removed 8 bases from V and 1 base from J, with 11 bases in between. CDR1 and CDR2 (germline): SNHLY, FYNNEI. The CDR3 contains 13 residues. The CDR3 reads CASFSLPNTEAFF. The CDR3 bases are TGTGCCAGCTTTAGTCTACCGAACACTGAAGCTTTCTTT.

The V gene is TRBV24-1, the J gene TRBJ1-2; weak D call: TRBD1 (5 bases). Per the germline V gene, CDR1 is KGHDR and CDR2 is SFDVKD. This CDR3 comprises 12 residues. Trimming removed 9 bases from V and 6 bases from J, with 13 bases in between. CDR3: CATDGGAHGYTF. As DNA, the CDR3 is TGTGCCACCGATGGGGGTGCCCATGGCTACACCTTC.

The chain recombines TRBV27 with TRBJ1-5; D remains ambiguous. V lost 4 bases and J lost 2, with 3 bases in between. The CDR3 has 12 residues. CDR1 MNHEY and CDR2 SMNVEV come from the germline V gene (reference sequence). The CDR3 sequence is CASSYGNQPQHF. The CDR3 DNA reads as TGTGCCAGCAGTTATGGCAATCAGCCCCAGCATTTT.

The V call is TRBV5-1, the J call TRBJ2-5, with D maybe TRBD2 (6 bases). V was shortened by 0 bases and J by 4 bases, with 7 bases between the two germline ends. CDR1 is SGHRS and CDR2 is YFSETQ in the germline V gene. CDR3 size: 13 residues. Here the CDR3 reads CASSLGGGETQYF. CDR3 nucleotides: TGCGCCAGCAGCTTGGGGGGAGGAGAGACCCAGTACTTC.

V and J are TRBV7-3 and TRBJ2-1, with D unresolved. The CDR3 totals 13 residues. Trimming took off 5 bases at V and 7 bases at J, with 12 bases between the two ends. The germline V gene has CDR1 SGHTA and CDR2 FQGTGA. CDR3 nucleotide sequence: TGTGCCAGCAGCCCCCGGAAAGGGAATGAGCAGTTCTTC. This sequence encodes CASSPRKGNEQFF.

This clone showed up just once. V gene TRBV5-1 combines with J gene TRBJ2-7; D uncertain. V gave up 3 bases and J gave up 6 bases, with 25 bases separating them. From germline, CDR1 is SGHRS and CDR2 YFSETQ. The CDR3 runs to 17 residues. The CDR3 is CASSSPPKARIPVEQYF. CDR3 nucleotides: TGCGCCAGCAGCTCCCCTCCTAAAGCGAGGATCCCGGTCGAGCAGTACTTC.

The CDR3 loop reads CAISRRGDTGELFF. CDR3 nucleotides: TGTGCCATCAGTCGGCGGGGTGACACCGGGGAGCTGTTTTTT. The chain is built from TRBV10-3 and TRBJ2-2, with D maybe TRBD2 (6 bases). The CDR3 is made up of 14 amino acids. The V gene's germline CDR1 is ENHRY and CDR2 SYGVKD. With 5 bases removed from V and 3 bases from J, the gap between germline ends came to 10 bases.

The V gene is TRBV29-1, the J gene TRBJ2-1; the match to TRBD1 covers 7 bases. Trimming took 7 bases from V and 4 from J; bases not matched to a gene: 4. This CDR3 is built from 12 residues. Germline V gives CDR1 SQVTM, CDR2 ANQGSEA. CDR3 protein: CSAGTAYNEQFF. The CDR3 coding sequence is TGCAGCGCCGGGACAGCTTACAATGAGCAGTTCTTC.

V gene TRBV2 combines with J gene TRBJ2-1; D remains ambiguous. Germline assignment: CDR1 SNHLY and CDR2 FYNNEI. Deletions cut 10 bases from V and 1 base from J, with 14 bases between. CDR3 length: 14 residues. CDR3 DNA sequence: TGTGCCACCCGGCTTTTGGTATCCTACAATGAGCAGTTCTTC. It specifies CATRLLVSYNEQFF.

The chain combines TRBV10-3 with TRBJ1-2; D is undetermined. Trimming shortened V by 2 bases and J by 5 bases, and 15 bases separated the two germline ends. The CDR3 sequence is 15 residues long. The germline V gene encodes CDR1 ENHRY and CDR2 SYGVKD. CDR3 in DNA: TGTGCCATCAGTGAGAGCACAGAATCAATGTATGGCTACACCTTC. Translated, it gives CAISESTESMYGYTF.

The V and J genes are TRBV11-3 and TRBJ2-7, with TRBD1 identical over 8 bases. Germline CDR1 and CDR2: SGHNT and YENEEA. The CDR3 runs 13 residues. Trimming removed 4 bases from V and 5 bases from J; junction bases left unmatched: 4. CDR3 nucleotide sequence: TGTGCCAGCAGCTCTAAGACAGGGGACGAGCAGTACTTC. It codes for CASSSKTGDEQYF.

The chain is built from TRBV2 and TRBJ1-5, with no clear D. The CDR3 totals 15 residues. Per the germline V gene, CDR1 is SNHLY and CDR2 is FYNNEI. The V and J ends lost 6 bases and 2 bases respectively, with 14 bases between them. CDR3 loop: CASRRLGSGNQPQHF. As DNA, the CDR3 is TGTGCCAGCAGGAGGCTAGGCTCCGGCAATCAGCCCCAGCATTTT.